What follows are 8 T cell receptor beta chains derived from one specimen sequenced in a study of blood T cell repertoires in COVID-19. Repertoires were generated with immunoSEQ multiplex PCR, while TCRdb's copy carries only in-frame clones and drops some. Of around 270,000 clones in the sample, roughly 85% were seen once. Sequencing was done on a sample of PBMCs or T cells enriched from blood (not recorded which). These receptors all stem from a woman aged 25 to 39 who had recovered from COVID-19.

V gene TRBV11-2 combines with J gene TRBJ1-1; 8 positions match TRBD1. CDR3 length equals 12 residues. V was clipped by 3 bases and J by 11 bases; unmatched bases: 5. Looked up from germline, CDR1 is SGHAT and CDR2 is FQNNGV. CDR3 sequence: CASSFDRGVAFF. The CDR3 DNA is TGTGCCAGCAGCTTCGACAGGGGCGTTGCTTTCTTT.

This sequence joins TRBV28 and TRBJ1-5, with 10 nucleotides matching TRBD1. The CDR3 is made up of 16 amino acids. Unmatched junction bases numbered 9, after V lost 3 bases and J lost 7 bases. Germline-derived CDR1 and CDR2 are MDHEN and SYDVKM. In DNA, the CDR3 is TGTGCCAGCAGTTTGGAGGACAGGGGGTTAGGGCAGCCCCAGCATTTT. Translation: CASSLEDRGLGQPQHF. The variable domain in full, completed from reference TRBV28 and TRBJ1-5, reads DVKVTQSSRYLVKRTGEKVFLECVQDMDHENMFWYRQDPGLGLRLIYFSYDVKMKEKGDIPEGYSVSREKKERFSLILESASTNQTSMYLCASSLEDRGLGQPQHFGDGTRLSIL.

V gene TRBV4-1 combines with J gene TRBJ1-5; D is unclear. In germline, CDR1 is MGHRA, CDR2 YSYEKL. This CDR3 is 13 amino acids long. The germline V and J ends were trimmed by 1 base and 8 bases, with 9 bases remaining between them. The DNA of the CDR3 is TGCGCCAGCAGCCAAGGAGTTTTCGAGCCCCAGCATTTT. Amino acids: CASSQGVFEPQHF.

This clone was seen a single time. CDR3 protein: CASSLGHGTGVTF. For the CDR3, the DNA is TGTGCCAGCAGCTTAGGCCACGGGACAGGGGTCACCTTC. V and J are TRBV11-3 and TRBJ1-2; 10 nucleotides align to TRBD1. Per the germline V gene, CDR1 is SGHNT and CDR2 is YENEEA. V shed 1 base and J 13 bases; nucleotides not matched to a gene: 6. The CDR3 is 13 amino acids. Based on the CDR3 plus reference TRBV11-3 and TRBJ1-2, the full variable domain is EAGVVQSPRYKIIEKKQPVAFWCNPISGHNTLYWYLQNLGQGPELLIRYENEEAVDDSQLPKDRFSAERLKGVDSTLKIQPAELGDSAVYLCASSLGHGTGVTFGSGTRLTVV.

V usage is TRBV5-1 and J usage is TRBJ2-5; maybe TRBD2 (6 bases). The CDR3 consists of 16 residues. Germline CDR1 reads SGHRS; CDR2 reads YFSETQ. V dropped 0 bases and J dropped 2 bases, with 14 bases sitting between them. CDR3 residues: CASSLGAEGRQETQYF. CDR3 coding DNA: TGCGCCAGCAGCTTGGGGGCCGAAGGGAGGCAAGAGACCCAGTACTTC.

The CDR3 region has the DNA TGTGCCAGCAGCCAAAATACGGGAAGGGAGCAGTTCTTC. It codes for CASSQNTGREQFF. The chain couples TRBV11-1 to TRBJ2-1, with D possibly matching TRBD2 (5 bases). The CDR3 covers 13 residues. Germline CDR1 is SGHAT and CDR2 is FQDESV (reference sequence). The germline V and J ends were trimmed by 5 bases and 10 bases, with 15 bases remaining between them. Full variable domain (missing parts from reference TRBV11-1 and TRBJ2-1): EAEVAQSPRYKITEKSQAVAFWCDPISGHATLYWYRQILGQGPELLVQFQDESVVDDSQLPKDRFSAERLKGVDSTLKIQPAELGDSAMYLCASSQNTGREQFFGPGTRLTVL.

This chain uses TRBV5-1 with TRBJ2-1; TRBD1 matches 7 bases. The CDR3 totals 15 residues. Losses at the gene ends were 1 base for V and 7 bases for J; bases not matched to a gene: 8. CDR1 and CDR2 from the germline V gene are SGHRS and YFSETQ. Written as DNA, the CDR3 is TGCGCCAGCAGCTTGCTGAGACAGGGAAGAAATGAGCAGTTCTTC. It specifies CASSLLRQGRNEQFF.

The chain couples TRBV10-2 to TRBJ1-1; maybe TRBD1 (5 bases). The CDR3 is 13 residues long. V was cut by 6 bases and J by 1 base, with 9 bases left in between. Germline-derived CDR1 and CDR2 are WSHSY and SAAADI. The DNA of the CDR3 is TGCGCCAGCAGGACAGCACCGAACACTGAAGCTTTCTTT. Protein sequence: CASRTAPNTEAFF.